Listed here are 27 T cell receptor beta chains from one sample, sequenced in a study of shared clonotypes between healthy human individuals. The table came from immunoSEQ multiplex PCR; TCRdb's copy has only in-frame clones and leaves some out. This table holds about 490,000 clones, 76% found once. Sequenced material: PBMCs. These receptors came from a middle-aged woman in good health. Some clones in this sample may be carry-over from other donors' samples.

The V and J genes are TRBV18 and TRBJ2-7; D ambiguous. Trimming removed 2 bases from V and 4 bases from J, with 15 bases in between. Germline CDR1 KGHSH, CDR2 LQKENI. The CDR3 runs to 15 residues. The CDR3 nucleotides read TGTGCCAGCTCACCAAGCGAGCCCGGTTTTTACGAGCAGTACTTC. As protein: CASSPSEPGFYEQYF.

The chain employs TRBV2 and TRBJ2-7; 9 bases line up with TRBD2. V was clipped by 3 bases and J by 2 bases; unmatched bases: 2. This CDR3 comprises 14 residues. Germline loops: CDR1 SNHLY, CDR2 FYNNEI. This chain's CDR3 is CASSEAGGPYEQYF. The CDR3 DNA reads as TGTGCCAGCAGTGAGGCGGGAGGGCCCTACGAGCAGTACTTC.

V and J are TRBV29-1 and TRBJ1-1, with D perhaps matching TRBD1 (6 bases). The germline CDR1 and CDR2 sequences are SQVTM and ANQGSEA. Trimming took 6 bases from V and 1 from J, leaving 15 bases between them. The CDR3 extends over 14 amino acids. The CDR3 bases are TGCAGCGTCGAAACTAGGGGGGGGAACACTGAAGCTTTCTTT. Translated, it gives CSVETRGGNTEAFF.

This chain uses TRBV27 with TRBJ2-7, with TRBD2 as a possible D gene (6 bases). Germline V lookup: CDR1 MNHEY, CDR2 SMNVEV (reference sequence). Between the trimmed V and J ends, which lost 7 bases and 3 bases, there was a span of 19 bases. The CDR3 is 15 amino acids. The DNA of the CDR3 is TGTGCCAGCACCTCTAGACTAGGGCGCTTCTACGAGCAGTACTTC. Translating gives CASTSRLGRFYEQYF.

Comments on this clone: Given a far larger clone just one base away, this is likely a sequencing read error. The chain joins TRBV6-4 to TRBJ2-1, with TRBD2 as a possible D gene (5 bases). Germline assignment: CDR1 MRHNA and CDR2 SNTAGT. Between the trimmed V and J ends, which lost 4 bases and 0 bases, there was a span of 16 bases. The CDR3 covers 17 residues. For the CDR3, the DNA is TGTGCCAGCAGTGTGTTAGCGAGAGAGCACTCCTACAATGAGCAGTTCTTC. Amino acids: CASSVLAREHSYNEQFF.

This clone has a handful of counts. The V call is TRBV7-8, the J call TRBJ2-5; TRBD1 agrees at 9 bases. Germline values: CDR1 SGHVS, CDR2 FQNEAQ. This CDR3 has 15 residues. After removal of 5 bases from V and 4 bases from J, the junction contained 8 bases not matched to a gene. Written as DNA, the CDR3 is TGTGCCAGCAGCGAAGGGACAGGGATTGCAGAGACCCAGTACTTC. As protein: CASSEGTGIAETQYF.

This clone occurred a few times. The chain carries TRBV14 and TRBJ2-2; no reliable D call. CDR1 is SGHDN, CDR2 FVKESK, per germline. The CDR3 has 14 amino acids. Deletions cut 6 bases from V and 6 bases from J, with 14 bases between. The CDR3, as DNA: TGTGCCAGCAGTATCCAGAGAATATCCGGGGAGCTGTTTTTT. Protein product: CASSIQRISGELFF.

The CDR3 loop is CASSLGWNEQFF. The CDR3 DNA reads TGTGCCAGCAGCTTGGGGTGGAATGAGCAGTTCTTC. The chain employs TRBV13 and TRBJ2-1; D uncertain. Germline V gene data show CDR1 as PRHDT and CDR2 as FYEKMQ (reference sequence). The CDR3 covers 12 residues. V lost 3 bases, J lost 7 bases, and 7 bases lay in between. Looking up the rest from reference TRBV13 and TRBJ2-1 gives the full variable domain: AAGVIQSPRHLIKEKRETATLKCYPIPRHDTVYWYQQGPGQDPQFLISFYEKMQSDKGSIPDRFSAQQFSDYHSELNMSSLELGDSALYFCASSLGWNEQFFGPGTRLTVL.

The chain uses TRBV29-1 and TRBJ2-7, with D uncertain. CDR1 SQVTM and CDR2 ANQGSEA come from the germline V gene. CDR3 size: 11 residues. The V end lost 1 base, the J end lost 5 bases, and 6 bases lay between the germline ends. In nucleotides, the CDR3 is TGCAGCGTTGAAGGGTTCCACGAGCAGTACTTC. This translates into CSVEGFHEQYF.

This chain connects TRBV28 to TRBJ1-4, with 10 bases fitting TRBD1. This CDR3 spans 15 amino acids. The germline gives CDR1 MDHEN, CDR2 SYDVKM. Germline trimming cut 7 bases from V and 5 bases from J; bases unmatched to any gene: 7. This CDR3 reads CASTADRGRNEKLFF. The CDR3 nucleotides read TGTGCCAGCACCGCAGACAGGGGGCGAAATGAAAAACTGTTTTTT. Full variable domain (outside the CDR3, taken from reference TRBV28 and TRBJ1-4): DVKVTQSSRYLVKRTGEKVFLECVQDMDHENMFWYRQDPGLGLRLIYFSYDVKMKEKGDIPEGYSVSREKKERFSLILESASTNQTSMYLCASTADRGRNEKLFFGSGTQLSVL.

The V gene is TRBV30, the J gene TRBJ1-2, with TRBD1 matching 9 bases. The CDR3 is 17 amino acids. The ends lost 0 bases at V and 6 bases at J; junction bases unmatched: 14. Per germline, CDR1 GTSNPN and CDR2 SVGIG (reference sequence). DNA of the CDR3: TGTGCCTGGAGTGTAGAGCTGGGGGGACAGGGCGCGAATGGCTACACCTTC. This encodes CAWSVELGGQGANGYTF.

This clone was seen a single time. The chain is built from TRBV4-2 and TRBJ2-1; no clear D gene. Trimming removed 0 bases at V and 14 bases at J, with 14 bases between. Germline values: CDR1 LGHNA, CDR2 YNFKEQ. The CDR3 loop spans 13 amino acids. The CDR3 coding sequence is TGTGCCAGCAGCCAAGATTTGGCCGACCGTGAGTTCTTC. This encodes CASSQDLADREFF.

The chain has TRBV29-1 and TRBJ2-7; TRBD1 might be the D (5 bases). Trimming took off 4 bases at V and 7 bases at J, with 23 bases between the two ends. This CDR3 has 15 amino acids. CDR1 and CDR2 (germline): SQVTM, ANQGSEA. The CDR3 DNA reads as TGCAGCGTTGGGGCGTCCACTCAGGGTTACGGGGAGCAGTACTTC. Its protein product is CSVGASTQGYGEQYF.

The chain employs TRBV6-4 and TRBJ1-2, with D possibly being TRBD1 (5 bases). V shed 5 bases and J shed 3 bases, with 13 bases lying between them. CDR3 size: 14 residues. Germline-derived CDR1 and CDR2 are MRHNA and SNTAGT. CDR3 nucleotide sequence: TGTGCCAGCAGTCAGGACCAAGGGGACTATGGCTACACCTTC. It codes for CASSQDQGDYGYTF.

Written as DNA, the CDR3 is TGTGCCAGCAGCCCTAACAGGGCTGGAAACACCATATATTTT. This codes for CASSPNRAGNTIYF. The rearrangement links TRBV7-8 to TRBJ1-3; D is possibly TRBD1 (6 bases). The V gene lost 5 bases and the J gene lost 2 bases, with 10 bases spanning the gap. Per germline, CDR1 SGHVS and CDR2 FQNEAQ. The CDR3 loop spans 14 amino acids.

This rearrangement joins TRBV28 to TRBJ1-5; D remains ambiguous. Germline V gene sequence: CDR1 MDHEN, CDR2 SYDVKM. With 7 bases removed from V and 2 bases from J, the gap between germline ends came to 6 bases. The length of the CDR3 is 12 residues. The chain's CDR3 is CASTLGNQPQHF. The CDR3 DNA is TGTGCCAGCACCTTAGGCAATCAGCCCCAGCATTTT.

The table lists this clone with a count of one. J is TRBJ2-7 and V is TRBV4-1; D uncertain. This CDR3 contains 14 residues. The V gene's germline CDR1 is MGHRA and CDR2 YSYEKL. With 1 base removed from V and 4 bases from J, the gap between germline ends came to 11 bases. DNA of the CDR3: TGCGCCAGCAGCCAAGGGTCAGGCGCTTACGAGCAGTACTTC. Its translation is CASSQGSGAYEQYF.

The J gene is TRBJ2-1, the V gene TRBV7-2; D is perhaps TRBD2 (5 bases). CDR1 and CDR2 from the germline V gene are SGHTA and FQGNSA. The CDR3 is made up of 13 amino acids. Trimming left V 5 bases short and J 1 base short, with 6 bases between. The CDR3, as DNA: TGTGCCAGCAGCAGCGGTTCCTACAATGAGCAGTTCTTC. Translating it yields CASSSGSYNEQFF.

In DNA form, the CDR3 reads TGTGCCAGCAGCTCAACAGGGGGGGCGGAGACCCAGTACTTC. Residues: CASSSTGGAETQYF. The gene calls are TRBV5-4 and TRBJ2-5, with D possibly TRBD1 on 8 matching bases. V lost 3 bases and J 5 bases, leaving 14 bases between the germline ends. The CDR3 is 14 amino acids. Germline V CDR1 and CDR2: SGHNT, YYREEE (reference sequence).

The J gene is TRBJ2-5, the V gene TRBV5-1; D perhaps matches TRBD1 (5 bases). V was clipped by 0 bases and J by 6 bases, with 18 bases between them. The germline CDR1 and CDR2 sequences are SGHRS and YFSETQ. The CDR3 covers 16 residues. CDR3 DNA sequence: TGCGCCAGCAGCTTGGCCAACCCAGGGATCGGCCAGACCCAGTACTTC. Encoded protein: CASSLANPGIGQTQYF.

A few counts support this clone. The rearrangement links TRBV7-7 to TRBJ2-1, with TRBD2 identical over 15 bases. Germline CDR1 is SSHAT and CDR2 is FNYEAQ (reference sequence). J was trimmed by 8 bases and V by 5 bases; bases with no gene match: 4. CDR3 length: 15 amino acids. CDR3 sequence reads: CASSKGLAGGDEQFF. CDR3 DNA sequence: TGTGCCAGCAGCAAGGGACTAGCGGGAGGTGATGAGCAGTTCTTC.

This clone was counted between two and nine times. The rearrangement uses TRBV29-1 and TRBJ1-1; D is ambiguous. Germline V gene lookup returns CDR1 SQVTM and CDR2 ANQGSEA. V dropped 6 bases and J dropped 1 base, with 6 bases sitting between them. This CDR3 region has 11 residues. The CDR3 reads CSVQRNTEAFF. The CDR3 DNA reads as TGCAGCGTCCAGAGGAACACTGAAGCTTTCTTT.

V usage is TRBV4-1 and J usage is TRBJ2-7; D remains unclear. This CDR3 has 14 amino acids. Germline V gives CDR1 MGHRA, CDR2 YSYEKL. V shed 1 base and J shed 0 bases, with 7 bases lying between them. This CDR3 is CASSQAKSSYEQYF. DNA for the CDR3: TGCGCCAGCAGCCAAGCTAAGAGCTCCTACGAGCAGTACTTC.

This clone was seen a handful of times. This chain uses TRBV5-6 with TRBJ1-2, with TRBD1 identical over 11 bases. J gave up 6 bases and V 3 bases, and 7 bases lay outside the gene matches. The CDR3 runs to 15 residues. The germline gives CDR1 SGHDT, CDR2 YYEEEE. The DNA for the CDR3 is TGTGCCAGCAGCTGGCCCGGGACAGGGGGGCATGGCTACACCTTC. It encodes CASSWPGTGGHGYTF.

This rearrangement joins TRBV10-3 to TRBJ2-1; 8 nucleotides align to TRBD2. Germline-derived CDR1 and CDR2 are ENHRY and SYGVKD. The CDR3 has 18 residues. Trimming cost V 1 base and J 7 bases; bases outside gene matches: 15. The CDR3: CAISEYRPRREAMNEQFF. The CDR3 DNA is TGTGCCATCAGTGAGTACCGGCCCCGGCGGGAGGCCATGAATGAGCAGTTCTTC.

This clone was seen only a few times. Being one base from a much bigger clone, this may be a read error. This sample includes further DNA sequences coding for the same CDR3. This chain uses TRBV7-9 with TRBJ2-3; 7 nucleotides line up with TRBD2. The CDR3 is 14 residues long. In germline, CDR1 is SEHNR, CDR2 FQNEAQ (reference sequence). CDR3: CASSLERDGVTQYF. CDR3 sequence (DNA): TGTGCCAGCAGCTTAGAGCGGGATGGTGTTACGCAGTACTTT.

The chain recombines TRBV30 with TRBJ2-7; D is unresolved. The germline V gene has CDR1 GTSNPN and CDR2 SVGIG (reference sequence). This CDR3 region has 14 residues. Trimming cost V 3 bases and J 6 bases, with 18 bases left between them. CDR3 sequence reads: CAWRHWDLRGEQYF. CDR3 coding DNA: TGTGCCTGGAGACACTGGGATTTACGAGGCGAGCAGTACTTC.